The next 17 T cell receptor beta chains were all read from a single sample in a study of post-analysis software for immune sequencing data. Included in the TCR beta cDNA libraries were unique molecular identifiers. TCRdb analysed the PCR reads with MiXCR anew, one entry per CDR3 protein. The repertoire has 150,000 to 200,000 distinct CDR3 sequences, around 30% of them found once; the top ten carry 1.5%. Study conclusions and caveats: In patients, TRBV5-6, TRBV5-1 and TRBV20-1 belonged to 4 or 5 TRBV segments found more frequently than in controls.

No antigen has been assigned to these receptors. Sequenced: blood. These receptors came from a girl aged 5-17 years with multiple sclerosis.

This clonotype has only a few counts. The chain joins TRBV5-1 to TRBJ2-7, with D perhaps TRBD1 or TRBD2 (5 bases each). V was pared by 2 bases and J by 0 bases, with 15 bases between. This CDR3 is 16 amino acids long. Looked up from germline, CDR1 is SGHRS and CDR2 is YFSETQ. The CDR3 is CASSLTGTGTSYEQYF. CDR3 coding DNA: TGCGCCAGCAGCTTAACCGGGACCGGAACCTCCTACGAGCAGTACTTC.

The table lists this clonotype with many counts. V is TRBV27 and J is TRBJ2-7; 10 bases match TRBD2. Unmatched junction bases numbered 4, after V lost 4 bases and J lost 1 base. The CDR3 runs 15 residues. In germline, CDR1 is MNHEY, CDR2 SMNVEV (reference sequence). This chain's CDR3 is CASSSPSGSSYEQYF. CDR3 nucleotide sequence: TGTGCCAGCAGTTCCCCTAGCGGGAGTTCCTACGAGCAGTACTTC.

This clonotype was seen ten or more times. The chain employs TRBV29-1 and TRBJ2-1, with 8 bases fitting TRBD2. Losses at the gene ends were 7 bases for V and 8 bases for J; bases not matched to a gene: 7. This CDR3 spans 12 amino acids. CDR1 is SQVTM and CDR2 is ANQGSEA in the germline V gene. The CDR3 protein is CSALSGGDEQFF. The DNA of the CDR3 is TGCAGCGCTTTGTCGGGGGGGGATGAGCAGTTCTTC.

CDR3: CASSFGWNTEAFF. The CDR3 DNA reads as TGTGCCAGCAGCTTCGGGTGGAACACTGAAGCTTTCTTT. The chain recombines TRBV7-9 with TRBJ1-1; D not resolved. The germline V gene has CDR1 SEHNR and CDR2 FQNEAQ (reference sequence). The CDR3 covers 13 residues. Trimming cost V 3 bases and J 1 base, with 6 bases left between them.

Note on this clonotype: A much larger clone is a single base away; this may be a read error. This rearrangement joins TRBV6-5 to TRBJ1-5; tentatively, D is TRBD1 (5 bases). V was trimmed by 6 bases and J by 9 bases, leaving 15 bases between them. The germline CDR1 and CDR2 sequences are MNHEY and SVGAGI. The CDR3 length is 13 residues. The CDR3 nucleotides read TGTGCCAGCAGGTCAGGGTCTGGATCGCCCCAGCATTTT. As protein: CASRSGSGSPQHF.

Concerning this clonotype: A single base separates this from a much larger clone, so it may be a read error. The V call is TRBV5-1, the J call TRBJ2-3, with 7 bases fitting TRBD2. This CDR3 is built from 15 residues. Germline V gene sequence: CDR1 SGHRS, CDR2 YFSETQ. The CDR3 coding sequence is TGCGCCAGCAGCTTGGGGTCTAGCGGCACAGATACGCGGTATTTT. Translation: CASSLGSSGTDTRYF.

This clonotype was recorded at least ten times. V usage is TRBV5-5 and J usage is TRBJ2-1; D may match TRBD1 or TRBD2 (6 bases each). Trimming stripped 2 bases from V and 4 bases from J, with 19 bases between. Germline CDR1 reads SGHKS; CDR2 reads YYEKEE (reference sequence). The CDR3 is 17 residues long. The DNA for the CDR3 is TGTGCCAGCAGCTTAAATTATGGGGGGCCCCCTTACAATGAGCAGTTCTTC. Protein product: CASSLNYGGPPYNEQFF.

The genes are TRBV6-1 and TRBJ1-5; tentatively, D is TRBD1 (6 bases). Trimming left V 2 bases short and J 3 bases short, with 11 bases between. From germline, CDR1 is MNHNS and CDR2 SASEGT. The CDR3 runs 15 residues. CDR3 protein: CASSEWGQVNQPQHF. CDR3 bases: TGTGCCAGCAGTGAATGGGGACAAGTCAATCAGCCCCAGCATTTT.

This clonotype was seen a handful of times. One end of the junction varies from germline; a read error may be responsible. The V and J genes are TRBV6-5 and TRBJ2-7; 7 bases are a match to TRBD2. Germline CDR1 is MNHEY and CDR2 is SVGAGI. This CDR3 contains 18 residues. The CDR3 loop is CVSSYRGLGRGSSYEQYF. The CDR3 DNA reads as TGTGTCAGCAGTTACCGGGGCCTGGGGCGGGGGAGCTCCTACGAGCAGTACTTC.

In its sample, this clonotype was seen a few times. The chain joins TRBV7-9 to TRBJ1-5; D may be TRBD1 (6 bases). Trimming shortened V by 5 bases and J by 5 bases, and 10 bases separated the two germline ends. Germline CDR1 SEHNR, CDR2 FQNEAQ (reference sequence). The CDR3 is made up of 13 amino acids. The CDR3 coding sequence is TGTGCCAGCAGCCACCCAGGGGATCAGCCCCAGCATTTT. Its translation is CASSHPGDQPQHF. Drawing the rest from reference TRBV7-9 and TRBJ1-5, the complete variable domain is DTGVSQNPRHKITKRGQNVTFRCDPISEHNRLYWYRQTLGQGPEFLTYFQNEAQLEKSRLLSDRFSAERPKGSFSTLEIQRTEQGDSAMYLCASSHPGDQPQHFGDGTRLSIL.

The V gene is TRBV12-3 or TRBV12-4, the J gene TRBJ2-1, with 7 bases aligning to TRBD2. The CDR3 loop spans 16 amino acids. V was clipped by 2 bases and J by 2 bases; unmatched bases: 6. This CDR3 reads CASSLSPSGPYNEQFF. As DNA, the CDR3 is TGTGCCAGCAGTTTAAGTCCTAGCGGACCCTACAATGAGCAGTTCTTC.

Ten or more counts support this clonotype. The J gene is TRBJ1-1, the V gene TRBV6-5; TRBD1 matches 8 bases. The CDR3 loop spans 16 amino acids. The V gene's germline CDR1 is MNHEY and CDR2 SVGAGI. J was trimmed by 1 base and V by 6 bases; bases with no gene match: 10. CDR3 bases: TGTGCCAGCAGCCTCGGGACAGGATTTCGGAACACTGAAGCTTTCTTT. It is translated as CASSLGTGFRNTEAFF.

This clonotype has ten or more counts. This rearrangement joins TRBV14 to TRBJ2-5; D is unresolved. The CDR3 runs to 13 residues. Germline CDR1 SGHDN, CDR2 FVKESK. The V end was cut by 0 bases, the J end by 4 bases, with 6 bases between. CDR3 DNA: TGTGCCAGCAGCCAAGAAGTTGGAGAGACCCAGTACTTC. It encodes CASSQEVGETQYF.

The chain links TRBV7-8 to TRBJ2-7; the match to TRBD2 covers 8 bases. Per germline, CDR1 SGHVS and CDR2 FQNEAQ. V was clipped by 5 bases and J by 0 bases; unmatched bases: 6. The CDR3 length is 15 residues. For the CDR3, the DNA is TGTGCCAGCAGCCGAAGCGGGAGCCTCTCCTACGAGCAGTACTTC. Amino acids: CASSRSGSLSYEQYF.

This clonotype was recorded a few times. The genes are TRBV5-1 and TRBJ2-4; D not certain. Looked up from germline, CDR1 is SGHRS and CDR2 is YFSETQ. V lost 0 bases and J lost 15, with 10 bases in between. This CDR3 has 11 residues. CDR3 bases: TGCGCCAGCAGCTTGGACAACGAGCTGTACTTC. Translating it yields CASSLDNELYF. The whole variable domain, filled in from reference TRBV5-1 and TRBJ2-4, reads KAGVTQTPRYLIKTRGQQVTLSCSPISGHRSVSWYQQTPGQGLQFLFEYFSETQRNKGNFPGRFSGRQFSNSRSEMNVSTLELGDSALYLCASSLDNELYFGAGTRLSVL.

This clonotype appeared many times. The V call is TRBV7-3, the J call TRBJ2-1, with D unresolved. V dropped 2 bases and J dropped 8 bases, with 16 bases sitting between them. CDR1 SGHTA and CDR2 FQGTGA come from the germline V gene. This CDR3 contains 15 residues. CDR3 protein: CASSLDGVRIHEQFF. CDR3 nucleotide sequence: TGTGCCAGCAGCTTAGATGGCGTTCGTATCCATGAGCAGTTCTTC.

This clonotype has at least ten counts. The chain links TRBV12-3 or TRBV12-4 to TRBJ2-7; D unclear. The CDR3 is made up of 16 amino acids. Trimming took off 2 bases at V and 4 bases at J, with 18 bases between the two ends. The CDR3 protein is CASSLSLSYPQYEQYF. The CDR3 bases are TGTGCCAGCAGTTTAAGTCTGTCTTACCCCCAATACGAGCAGTACTTC.